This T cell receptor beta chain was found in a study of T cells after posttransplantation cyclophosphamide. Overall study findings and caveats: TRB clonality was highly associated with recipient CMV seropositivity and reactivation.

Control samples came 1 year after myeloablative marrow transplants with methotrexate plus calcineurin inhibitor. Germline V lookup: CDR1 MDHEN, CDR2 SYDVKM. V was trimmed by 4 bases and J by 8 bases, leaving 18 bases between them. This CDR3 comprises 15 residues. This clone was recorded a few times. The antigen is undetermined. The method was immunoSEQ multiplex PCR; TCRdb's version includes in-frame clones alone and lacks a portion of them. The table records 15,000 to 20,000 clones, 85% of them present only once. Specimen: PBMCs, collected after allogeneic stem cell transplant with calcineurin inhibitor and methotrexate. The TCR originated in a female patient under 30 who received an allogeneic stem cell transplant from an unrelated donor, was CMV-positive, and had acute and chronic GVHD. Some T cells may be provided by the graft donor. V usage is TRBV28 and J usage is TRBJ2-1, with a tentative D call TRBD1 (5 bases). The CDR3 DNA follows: TGTGCCAGCAGTTCGTCCGCCCAGGGCCTGGATGAGCAGTTCTTC. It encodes CASSSSAQGLDEQFF.